The next 20 T cell receptor beta chains were all read from a single sample in a study of blood T cell repertoires in COVID-19. Clones were sequenced by immunoSEQ multiplex PCR, and TCRdb holds only the in-frame ones, with some missing. The sample lists over 50,000 clones; approximately 80% were seen once. Sequenced sample: PBMCs or T cells enriched from blood (not recorded which). Receptor source: a woman in her thirties or forties with acute COVID-19.

This clone was seen a handful of times. The chain couples TRBV19 to TRBJ1-1; possible D gene TRBD1, 5 bases. This CDR3 contains 14 residues. Germline V gene sequence: CDR1 LNHDA, CDR2 SQIVND (reference sequence). Between the trimmed V and J ends, which lost 5 bases and 7 bases, there was a span of 17 bases. CDR3 in amino acids: CASSRSGFLGEAFF. DNA of the CDR3: TGTGCCAGTAGTCGGTCAGGGTTTCTAGGTGAAGCTTTCTTT.

The chain uses TRBV7-2 and TRBJ2-1; D is perhaps TRBD2 (5 bases). The V end was cut by 6 bases, the J end by 0 bases, with 9 bases between. In germline, CDR1 is SGHTA, CDR2 FQGNSA. This CDR3 has 14 residues. CDR3 sequence: CASRRGGSYNEQFF. The CDR3 DNA reads TGTGCCAGCAGGAGAGGAGGCTCCTACAATGAGCAGTTCTTC.

The chain links TRBV20-1 to TRBJ2-7; the match to TRBD2 covers 9 bases. Germline CDR1 DFQATT, CDR2 SNEGSKA (reference sequence). J gave up 7 bases and V 2 bases, and 0 bases lay outside the gene matches. The CDR3 totals 11 residues. CDR3: CSARLAGEQYF. CDR3 sequence (DNA): TGCAGTGCTAGACTAGCGGGGGAGCAGTACTTC.

This chain uses TRBV28 with TRBJ1-1, with TRBD1 matching over 8 bases. Looked up from germline, CDR1 is MDHEN and CDR2 is SYDVKM. V shed 5 bases, J shed 2 bases, and the junction held 10 bases outside the gene matches. CDR3 length equals 16 residues. This CDR3 reads CASSRGQGVLNTEAFF. In DNA, the CDR3 is TGTGCCAGCAGTCGAGGACAGGGTGTTTTAAACACTGAAGCTTTCTTT.

The J gene is TRBJ1-2, the V gene TRBV3-1 (or the pseudogene TRBV3-2), with 11 bases identical to TRBD1. This CDR3 contains 18 residues. V was pared by 0 bases and J by 4 bases, with 10 bases of the junction left unmatched. CDR1 and CDR2 (germline): LGHDT, YNNKEL (reference sequence). This CDR3 reads CASSQDIGQGALPYGYTF. The CDR3 DNA is TGTGCCAGCAGCCAAGATATCGGACAGGGGGCCCTCCCCTATGGCTACACCTTC.

The rearrangement joins TRBV10-3 to TRBJ2-7; D is ambiguous. Germline V CDR1 and CDR2: ENHRY, SYGVKD. The CDR3 extends over 13 amino acids. Trimming left V 8 bases short and J 0 bases short, with 11 bases between. The CDR3 coding sequence is TGTGCCATCGGAGAACCTGACTCCTACGAGCAGTACGTC. Residues: CAIGEPDSYEQYV.

This clone has just one count. The chain couples TRBV6-5 to TRBJ1-2; 7 bases are shared with TRBD1. The V gene end was trimmed by 4 bases and the J gene end by 5 bases; junction bases not matched to a gene: 7. The length of the CDR3 is 14 residues. Per germline, CDR1 MNHEY and CDR2 SVGAGI. CDR3 nucleotide sequence: TGTGCCAGCAGTTCCAGGACAGGACCATATGGCTACACCTTC. Protein sequence: CASSSRTGPYGYTF.

The V call is TRBV27, the J call TRBJ2-2; 10 nucleotides align to TRBD2. The CDR3 spans 18 residues. J was trimmed by 4 bases and V by 6 bases; bases with no gene match: 14. CDR1 and CDR2 (germline): MNHEY, SMNVEV (reference sequence). The CDR3 region is CASRTLSSGSWGTGELFF. In nucleotides, the CDR3 is TGTGCCAGCAGAACACTCTCTAGCGGGAGTTGGGGCACCGGGGAGCTGTTTTTT.

V gene TRBV27 combines with J gene TRBJ1-2; 7 bases fit TRBD1. V lost 2 bases and J lost 4; bases outside the gene matches: 7. The CDR3 contains 15 residues. Germline-derived CDR1 and CDR2 are MNHEY and SMNVEV (reference sequence). The CDR3 DNA reads TGTGCCAGCAGTTTAACAAACAGGGGTAGCTATGGCTACACCTTC. Translation gives CASSLTNRGSYGYTF.

In this sample, this clone turned up a few times. V gene TRBV7-8 combines with J gene TRBJ2-7, with D tentatively TRBD1 (6 bases). CDR1 is SGHVS, CDR2 FQNEAQ, per germline. Between the trimmed V and J ends, which lost 8 bases and 3 bases, there was a span of 14 bases. This CDR3 has 13 amino acids. CDR3 in amino acids: CASSLRQDYEQYV. The CDR3, as DNA: TGTGCCAGCTCTCTTCGACAGGACTACGAGCAGTACGTC.

V is TRBV6-1 and J is TRBJ1-6, with D uncertain. This CDR3 spans 16 amino acids. Trimming removed 2 bases from V and 3 bases from J, with 11 bases in between. Germline loops: CDR1 MNHNS, CDR2 SASEGT. In DNA, the CDR3 is TGTGCCAGCAGTGAACGGAAGGCAGGCTATAATTCACCCCTCCACTTT. It specifies CASSERKAGYNSPLHF.

This chain uses TRBV29-1 with TRBJ1-4, with 7 positions matching TRBD1. The V gene's germline CDR1 is SQVTM and CDR2 ANQGSEA. The V and J ends lost 2 bases and 6 bases, in that order; junction bases with no gene match: 9. The CDR3 has 15 residues. The CDR3 protein is CSVETRQGPYEKLFF. CDR3 nucleotides: TGCAGCGTTGAAACCAGACAGGGCCCCTATGAAAAACTGTTTTTT.

The V call is TRBV3-1 (or the pseudogene TRBV3-2), the J call TRBJ2-1, with TRBD2 matching 10 bases. The CDR3 extends over 16 amino acids. From germline, CDR1 is LGHDT and CDR2 YNNKEL (reference sequence). With V trimmed by 1 base and J by 4 bases, 4 bases remained unmatched. The CDR3 is CASSQGAGGGYNEQFF. In nucleotides, the CDR3 is TGTGCCAGCAGCCAAGGAGCGGGAGGGGGTTACAATGAGCAGTTCTTC.

The chain uses TRBV7-9 and TRBJ2-7; 9 positions match TRBD1. The CDR3 is made up of 16 amino acids. Germline values: CDR1 SEHNR, CDR2 FQNEAQ (reference sequence). V was clipped by 1 base and J by 7 bases; unmatched bases: 11. The chain's CDR3 is CASSLGGTGTGKEQYF. CDR3 bases: TGTGCCAGCAGCTTAGGTGGGACAGGGACTGGCAAAGAGCAGTACTTC.

V is TRBV28 and J is TRBJ1-1; 7 nucleotides line up with TRBD1. CDR1 MDHEN and CDR2 SYDVKM come from the germline V gene. This CDR3 is built from 14 residues. V shed 6 bases, J shed 2 bases, and the junction held 6 bases outside the gene matches. CDR3 sequence (DNA): TGTGCCAGCAGGGCCGGGACAGCCAACACTGAAGCTTTCTTT. It translates to CASRAGTANTEAFF.

This chain joins TRBV3-1 (or the pseudogene TRBV3-2) and TRBJ2-2; D is unclear. Trimming removed 4 bases at V and 5 bases at J, with 11 bases between. Per germline, CDR1 LGHDT and CDR2 YNNKEL (reference sequence). This CDR3 contains 14 residues. The CDR3 DNA follows: TGTGCCAGCAGCCGGAGTGGTTATACCGGGGAGCTGTTTTTT. Translating it yields CASSRSGYTGELFF.

The V and J genes are TRBV24-1 and TRBJ2-7; possible D gene TRBD1, 6 bases. The CDR3 length is 14 residues. Germline CDR1 and CDR2: KGHDR and SFDVKD. V dropped 4 bases and J dropped 1 base, with 10 bases sitting between them. In nucleotides, the CDR3 is TGTGCCACCAGTGACAGGGGTAGTTCCTACGAGCAGTACTTC. Encoded protein: CATSDRGSSYEQYF.

This clone was observed a single time. The chain recombines TRBV6-6 with TRBJ1-1; D may be TRBD1 (5 bases). Germline V gene sequence: CDR1 MNHNY, CDR2 SVGAGI (reference sequence). V lost 2 bases and J lost 10, with 20 bases in between. The CDR3 has 15 amino acids. CDR3 amino acids: CASSYGGGISGVAFF. For the CDR3, the DNA is TGTGCCAGCAGTTACGGGGGAGGAATAAGCGGTGTAGCTTTCTTT.

V is TRBV5-1 and J is TRBJ2-1, with 9 bases aligning to TRBD2. The CDR3 consists of 15 residues. Per the germline V gene, CDR1 is SGHRS and CDR2 is YFSETQ. The V segment lost 5 bases and the J segment 6 bases; nucleotides outside the gene matches: 9. This CDR3 is CASSAGGARSNEQFF. The CDR3 DNA follows: TGCGCCAGCAGTGCGGGAGGGGCGAGGTCCAATGAGCAGTTCTTC.

This clone was detected once. The chain joins TRBV28 to TRBJ1-5; D ambiguous. The germline V and J ends were trimmed by 5 bases and 0 bases, with 14 bases remaining between them. CDR1 MDHEN and CDR2 SYDVKM come from the germline V gene. This CDR3 has 16 residues. The CDR3 is CASSPPRGYSNQPQHF. The CDR3 DNA follows: TGTGCCAGCAGTCCACCGAGAGGCTATAGCAATCAGCCCCAGCATTTT.